This entry lists 11 T cell receptor beta chains sequenced from one sample in a study of blood T cells in healthy people across ages. The use of a sample-barcoded 5' primer and a J-beta primer mix characterized a second PCR of about 7 to 12 cycles. Using its own MiXCR run on the 5' RACE reads, TCRdb lists one record per CDR3 protein. The sample carries fewer than 1,000,000 distinct CDR3 sequences, roughly 46% recorded once. The sequencing input was blood. The receptors originated from an older man in good health.

This clonotype was counted only a few times. The chain is built from TRBV7-2 and TRBJ2-5, with D hard to call. Germline CDR1 reads SGHTA; CDR2 reads FQGNSA. This CDR3 contains 12 residues. The V end lost 2 bases, the J end lost 10 bases, and 11 bases lay between the germline ends. CDR3 in amino acids: CASSLTQYDQYF. The CDR3 nucleotides are TGTGCCAGCAGCTTAACTCAATATGACCAGTACTTC.

This clonotype was seen only a few times. The CDR3, as DNA: TGTGCCAGCTCACCATCGGGACAGCGGGACCAGCCCCAGCATTTT. The encoded protein is CASSPSGQRDQPQHF. The chain uses TRBV18 and TRBJ1-5; 7 bases agree with TRBD1. This CDR3 has 15 residues. CDR1 and CDR2 from the germline V gene are KGHSH and LQKENI. V was clipped by 2 bases and J by 7 bases; unmatched bases: 8.

The CDR3 loop is CASSPTGYEQFF. The CDR3 nucleotides read TGTGCCAGCAGCCCAACCGGATATGAGCAGTTCTTC. The chain uses TRBV7-2 and TRBJ2-1; unclear D gene. V shed 5 bases and J shed 8 bases, with 10 bases lying between them. Germline V gives CDR1 SGHTA, CDR2 FQGNSA. CDR3 size: 12 residues.

The chain's CDR3 is CASNTGVDGYTF. As DNA, the CDR3 is TGTGCCAGCAACACAGGGGTGGATGGCTACACCTTC. The V gene is TRBV28, the J gene TRBJ1-2; 7 bases align to TRBD1. Germline-derived CDR1 and CDR2 are MDHEN and SYDVKM. J was trimmed by 6 bases and V by 7 bases; bases with no gene match: 5. This CDR3 comprises 12 residues.

At least ten counts were recorded for this clonotype. The chain couples TRBV20-1 to TRBJ1-5; D is ambiguous. Per germline, CDR1 DFQATT and CDR2 SNEGSKA (reference sequence). Trimming stripped 1 base from V and 3 bases from J, with 7 bases between. The CDR3 consists of 13 residues. The CDR3 loop is CSARVQDNQPQHF. The DNA of the CDR3 is TGCAGTGCTAGAGTCCAAGACAATCAGCCCCAGCATTTT.

The rearrangement links TRBV20-1 to TRBJ2-1, with 10 bases aligning to TRBD2. J lost 6 bases, V lost 6 bases, and 8 bases had no gene match. The CDR3 consists of 14 residues. CDR1 and CDR2 from the germline V gene are DFQATT and SNEGSKA (reference sequence). The CDR3 DNA sequence: TGCAGTGCACGACTAGCGGGCCTTCCCAATGAGCAGTTCTTC. Protein sequence: CSARLAGLPNEQFF.

The V gene is TRBV7-3, the J gene TRBJ1-1; D unclear. Trimming removed 1 base at V and 4 bases at J, with 7 bases between. Germline V lookup: CDR1 SGHTA, CDR2 FQGTGA. The CDR3 is made up of 13 amino acids. The CDR3 region has the DNA TGTGCCAGCAGCTTAAGCCCGACCACTGAAGCTTTCTTT. As protein: CASSLSPTTEAFF.

This chain joins TRBV6-2 or TRBV6-3 and TRBJ1-5; tentative D call: TRBD1 (6 bases). CDR1 and CDR2 from the germline V gene are MNHEY and SVGEGT. The CDR3 has 13 residues. V shed 5 bases and J shed 6 bases, with 11 bases lying between them. CDR3 nucleotide sequence: TGTGCCAGCAGTAGAAGCAGGGGTCAGCCCCAGCATTTT. It codes for CASSRSRGQPQHF.

The chain couples TRBV4-2 to TRBJ2-5; tentative D call: TRBD2 (6 bases). The DNA end is a closer match to TRBJ2-7, so the J assignment may be wrong. The length of the CDR3 is 16 residues. Germline V gene data show CDR1 as LGHNA and CDR2 as YNFKEQ. CDR3 region: CASSQGGGTATYEQYF. For the CDR3, the DNA is TGTGCCAGCAGCCAAGGTGGGGGGACTGCGACCTACGAGCAGTACTTC.

CDR3 DNA sequence: TGCAGTGCTCCCTGGGTTAGGCGGGACAGGGACAATGAGCAGTACTTC. Translation gives CSAPWVRRDRDNEQYF. This rearrangement joins TRBV20-1 to TRBJ2-5; 9 bases line up with TRBD1. CDR3 size: 16 residues. Germline-derived CDR1 and CDR2 are DFQATT and SNEGSKA (reference sequence). V lost 5 bases and J lost 11; bases outside the gene matches: 21.

This clonotype occurred many times. This chain connects TRBV12-3 or TRBV12-4 to TRBJ2-3; a weak D match, TRBD2 (6 bases). This CDR3 comprises 16 residues. The germline V and J ends were trimmed by 5 bases and 0 bases, with 15 bases remaining between them. CDR3 loop: CASSPRDLPSTDTQYF. The CDR3 nucleotides read TGTGCCAGCAGTCCTCGGGACTTGCCTAGCACAGATACGCAGTATTTT.